The sequence of this T cell receptor beta chain was determined in a study of T cells in Graves' hyperthyroidism and ophthalmopathy. The length of the CDR3 is 15 residues. Germline V gene lookup returns CDR1 MNHEY and CDR2 SMNVEV (reference sequence). J lost 12 bases, V lost 2 bases, and 6 bases had no gene match. Graves' hyperthyroidism was deemed stable absent ophthalmopathy progression within 18 months. Patients with uncontrolled infections, other autoimmune diseases, pregnancy or lactation were excluded. Diagnostic decisions used clinical symptoms, serum thyroxine and TRAb, thyroid ultrasound and orbital computed tomography. This clonotype has more than one count but fewer than ten. Its antigen is unidentified. RNA transcripts provided the source from which TCR beta CDR3 regions were amplified. During a first-round RT-PCR of the TCR CDR3, the HTBI primer set was used. Using its own MiXCR run on the multiplex PCR reads, TCRdb lists one record per CDR3 protein. The sample lists hundreds of thousands of distinct CDR3 sequences; 14% were seen once.

Study conclusions and caveats: Most clonotypes that expanded in the thyroid above 0.001 also showed up in blood.

Sequencing was done on a sample of blood. The TCR sequence derives from a young woman with Graves' hyperthyroidism. The chain recombines TRBV27 with TRBJ2-1; 14 bases match TRBD2. The CDR3 spells CASSLAGLAGVRQFF. The DNA for the CDR3 is TGTGCCAGCAGTTTAGCGGGACTAGCGGGAGTCCGGCAGTTCTTC.